Reported below is one TCR beta chain. This entry is derived from a study of blood T cell repertoires in COVID-19. On the study more broadly: The United States, Italy and Spain provided the acute and convalescent COVID-19 samples.

Produced via immunoSEQ multiplex PCR; TCRdb's table is partial and in-frame only. The sample includes over 200,000 clones, approximately 80% of them seen just once. Sequenced: PBMCs or T cells enriched from blood (not recorded which). The source is a man aged 55 to 70 who had recovered from COVID-19.

CDR3 coding DNA: TGTGCCAGCAGTTACAGTACAGCCCAAGAGACCCAGTACTTC. Translation: CASSYSTAQETQYF. The chain couples TRBV6-5 to TRBJ2-5; D uncertain. With 2 bases removed from V and 1 base from J, the gap between germline ends came to 8 bases. The CDR3 is 14 amino acids. Germline V gene data show CDR1 as MNHEY and CDR2 as SVGAGI.